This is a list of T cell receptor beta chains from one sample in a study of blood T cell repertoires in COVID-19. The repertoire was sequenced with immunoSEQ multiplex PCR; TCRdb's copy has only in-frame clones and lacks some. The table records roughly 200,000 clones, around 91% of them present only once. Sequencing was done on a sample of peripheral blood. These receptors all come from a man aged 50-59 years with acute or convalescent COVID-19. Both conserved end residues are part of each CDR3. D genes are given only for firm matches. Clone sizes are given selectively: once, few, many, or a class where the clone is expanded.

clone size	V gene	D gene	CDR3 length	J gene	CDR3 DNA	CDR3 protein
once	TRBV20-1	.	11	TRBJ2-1	TGCAGTGCTAGTCCTAGCAGTGGCGCGGTCTTC	CSASPSSGAVF
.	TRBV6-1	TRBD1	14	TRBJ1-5	TGTGCCAGCAGTGAAGGGACAGGGGGCCAGCCCCAGCATTTT	CASSEGTGGQPQHF
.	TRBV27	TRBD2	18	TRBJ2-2	TGTGCCAGCAGTTCAGCCGGGACTAGCGGGAGGGACACCGGGGAGCTGTTTTTT	CASSSAGTSGRDTGELFF
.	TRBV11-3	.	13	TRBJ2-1	TGTGCCAGCAGCTTAACGGCGGGGTTCGAGCAGTTCTTC	CASSLTAGFEQFF
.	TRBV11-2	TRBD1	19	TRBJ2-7	TGTGCCAGCAGCCGCCCGGGACAGGGGACCTTAAGACTCTCCTACGAGCAGTACTTC	CASSRPGQGTLRLSYEQYF
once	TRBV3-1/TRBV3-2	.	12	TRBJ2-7	TGTGCCAGCAGCCAATCCCGTTCCGAGCAGTACTTC	CASSQSRSEQYF
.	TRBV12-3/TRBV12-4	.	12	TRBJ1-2	TGTGCCAGCAGTTTAGTTCCCCGGGGCTACACCTTC	CASSLVPRGYTF
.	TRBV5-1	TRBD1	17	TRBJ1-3	TGCGCCAGCAGCTCCGGGACAGGTATAATCTCTGGAAACACCATATATTTT	CASSSGTGIISGNTIYF
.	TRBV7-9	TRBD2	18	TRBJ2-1	TGTGCCAGCAGCCCTCGGACTAGCGGGGGGTCCTCCTACAATGAGCAGTTCTTC	CASSPRTSGGSSYNEQFF
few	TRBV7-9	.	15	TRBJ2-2	TGTGCCAGCAGCTCCCAGGACATCTTAGGGGGGGAGCTGTTTTTT	CASSSQDILGGELFF
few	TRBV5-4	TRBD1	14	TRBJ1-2	TGTGCCAGCAGCACTACTGACAGGGGGAGTGGCTACACCTTC	CASSTTDRGSGYTF
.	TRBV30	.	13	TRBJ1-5	TGTGCCTGGAGTGTACGACAGAATCAGCCCCAGCATTTT	CAWSVRQNQPQHF
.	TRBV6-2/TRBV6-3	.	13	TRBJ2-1	TGTGCCAGCAGTTACGGGGGACACTTTGAGCAGTTCTTC	CASSYGGHFEQFF
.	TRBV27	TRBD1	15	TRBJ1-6	TGTGCCAGCAGTTTCGGGACAGGGAGTAATTCACCCCTCCACTTT	CASSFGTGSNSPLHF
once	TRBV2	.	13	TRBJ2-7	TGTGCCAGCAGTGCCGGGGAACTGCTCGAGCAGTACTTC	CASSAGELLEQYF
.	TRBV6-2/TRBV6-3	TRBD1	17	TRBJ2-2	TGTGCCAGCAGTTACGGCGTCAGGGGGCGGATTATCGGGGAGCTGTTTTTT	CASSYGVRGRIIGELFF
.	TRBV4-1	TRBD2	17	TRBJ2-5	TGCGCCAGCAGCCAAAACCCCCTCGCGGGAGGGACCGAGACCCAGTACTTC	CASSQNPLAGGTETQYF
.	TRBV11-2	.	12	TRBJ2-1	TGTGCCAGCAGCGCACTAGTGAATGAGCAGTTCTTC	CASSALVNEQFF